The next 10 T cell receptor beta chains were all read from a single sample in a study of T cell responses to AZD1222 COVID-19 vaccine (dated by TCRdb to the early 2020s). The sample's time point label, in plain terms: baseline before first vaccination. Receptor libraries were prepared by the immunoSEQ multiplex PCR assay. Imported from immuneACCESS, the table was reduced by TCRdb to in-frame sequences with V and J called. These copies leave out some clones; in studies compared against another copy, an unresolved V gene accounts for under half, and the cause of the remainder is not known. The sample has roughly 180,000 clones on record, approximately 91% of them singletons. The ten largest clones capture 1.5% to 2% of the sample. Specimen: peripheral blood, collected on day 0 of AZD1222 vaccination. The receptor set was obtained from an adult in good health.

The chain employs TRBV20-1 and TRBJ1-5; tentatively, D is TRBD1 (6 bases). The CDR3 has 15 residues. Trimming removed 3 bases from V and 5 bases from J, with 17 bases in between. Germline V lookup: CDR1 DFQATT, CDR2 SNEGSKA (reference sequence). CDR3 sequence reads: CSASAVRDIYQPQHF. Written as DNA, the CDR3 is TGCAGTGCTAGTGCCGTGCGGGACATTTATCAGCCCCAGCATTTT.

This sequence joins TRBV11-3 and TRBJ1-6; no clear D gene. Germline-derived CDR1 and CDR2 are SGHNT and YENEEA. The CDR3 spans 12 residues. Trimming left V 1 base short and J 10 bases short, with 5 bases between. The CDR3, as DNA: TGTGCCAGCAGCTTAGGTTCATCACCCCTCCACTTT. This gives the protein CASSLGSSPLHF.

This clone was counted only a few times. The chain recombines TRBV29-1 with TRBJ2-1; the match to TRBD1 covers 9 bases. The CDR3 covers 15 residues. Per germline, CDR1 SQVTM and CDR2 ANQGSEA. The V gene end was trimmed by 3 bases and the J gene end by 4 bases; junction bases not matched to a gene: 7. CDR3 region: CSVEGQGISYNEQFF. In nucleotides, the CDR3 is TGCAGCGTTGAGGGACAGGGCATAAGTTACAATGAGCAGTTCTTC.

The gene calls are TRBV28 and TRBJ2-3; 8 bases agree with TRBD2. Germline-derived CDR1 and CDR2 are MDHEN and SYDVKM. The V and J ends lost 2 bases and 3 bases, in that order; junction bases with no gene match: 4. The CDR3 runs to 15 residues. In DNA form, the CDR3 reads TGTGCCAGCAGTTTAACGAGCGGGAGAACAGATACGCAGTATTTT. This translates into CASSLTSGRTDTQYF.

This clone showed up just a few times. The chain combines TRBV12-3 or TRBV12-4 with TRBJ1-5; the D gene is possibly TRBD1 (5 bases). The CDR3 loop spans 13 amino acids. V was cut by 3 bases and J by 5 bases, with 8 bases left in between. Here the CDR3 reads CASSLAGDQPQHF. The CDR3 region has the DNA TGTGCCAGCAGTTTGGCGGGGGATCAGCCCCAGCATTTT.

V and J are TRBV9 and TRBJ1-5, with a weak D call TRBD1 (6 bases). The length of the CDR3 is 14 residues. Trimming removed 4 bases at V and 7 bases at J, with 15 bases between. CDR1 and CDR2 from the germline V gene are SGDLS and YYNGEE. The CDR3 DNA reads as TGTGCCAGCAGCTCAGGGGAGGGCAGGCAGCCCCAGCATTTT. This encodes CASSSGEGRQPQHF. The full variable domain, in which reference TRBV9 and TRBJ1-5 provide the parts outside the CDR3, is DSGVTQTPKHLITATGQRVTLRCSPRSGDLSVYWYQQSLDQGLQFLIQYYNGEERAKGNILERFSAQQFPDLHSELNLSSLELGDSALYFCASSSGEGRQPQHFGDGTRLSIL.

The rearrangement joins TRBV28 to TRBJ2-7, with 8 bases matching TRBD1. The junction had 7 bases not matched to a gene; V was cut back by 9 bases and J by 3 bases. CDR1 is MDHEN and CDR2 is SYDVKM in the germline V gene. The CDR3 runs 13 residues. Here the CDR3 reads CASQQGGLYEQYF. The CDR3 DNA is TGTGCCAGTCAACAGGGGGGACTCTACGAGCAGTACTTC. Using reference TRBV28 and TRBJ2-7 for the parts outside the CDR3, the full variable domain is DVKVTQSSRYLVKRTGEKVFLECVQDMDHENMFWYRQDPGLGLRLIYFSYDVKMKEKGDIPEGYSVSREKKERFSLILESASTNQTSMYLCASQQGGLYEQYFGPGTRLTVT.

The CDR3: CAISEPGQGARNEQYF. The CDR3 DNA follows: TGTGCCATCAGTGAACCGGGACAGGGGGCTAGAAACGAGCAGTACTTC. The chain carries TRBV10-3 and TRBJ2-7; 12 nucleotides match TRBD1. Unmatched junction bases numbered 8, after V lost 3 bases and J lost 5 bases. The CDR3 is 16 amino acids. Germline V gives CDR1 ENHRY, CDR2 SYGVKD.

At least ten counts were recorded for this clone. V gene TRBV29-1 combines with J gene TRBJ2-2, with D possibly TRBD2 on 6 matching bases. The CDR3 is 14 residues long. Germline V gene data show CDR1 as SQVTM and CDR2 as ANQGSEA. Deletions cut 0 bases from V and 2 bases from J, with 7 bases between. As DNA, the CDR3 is TGCAGCGTTGAAGACGGGAGAAACACCGGGGAGCTGTTTTTT. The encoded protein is CSVEDGRNTGELFF.

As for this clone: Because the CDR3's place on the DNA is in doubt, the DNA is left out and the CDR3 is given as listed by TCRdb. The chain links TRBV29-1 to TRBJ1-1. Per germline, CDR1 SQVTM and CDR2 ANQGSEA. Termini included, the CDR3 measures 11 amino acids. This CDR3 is CSVSLDTEAFF.